The 21 T cell receptor beta chains presented below share a single source sample, sequenced in a study of lymphopenia after photon versus proton radiotherapy. Method: immunoSEQ multiplex PCR; TCRdb's copy keeps in-frame clones and lacks some. The sample shows 150,000 to 200,000 clones, 88% of them seen only once. This sample comprised peripheral blood, obtained from a patient treated with photon-based radiotherapy. Every receptor here comes from a man over 45 with gastric cancer.

This chain joins TRBV9 and TRBJ2-2; a possible D gene is TRBD2 (6 bases). Between the trimmed V and J ends, which lost 3 bases and 6 bases, there was a span of 21 bases. CDR3 size: 17 residues. Germline CDR1 reads SGDLS; CDR2 reads YYNGEE. The CDR3 protein is CASSAPWGDSGAGELFF. The CDR3 DNA is TGTGCCAGCAGCGCGCCCTGGGGGGACTCGGGAGCCGGGGAGCTGTTTTTT.

The chain combines TRBV21-1 with TRBJ2-1. TRBV21-1 is assigned pseudogene status. The CDR3 extends over 13 amino acids. This CDR3 reads CASSKLGLWEQFF. The CDR3 nucleotides read TGTGCCAGCAGCAAATTAGGTTTGTGGGAGCAGTTCTTC.

The chain is built from TRBV18 and TRBJ2-7, with TRBD1 as a possible D gene (6 bases). V was shortened by 1 base and J by 5 bases, with 24 bases between the two germline ends. This CDR3 comprises 18 residues. Germline V gene lookup returns CDR1 KGHSH and CDR2 LQKENI. In DNA, the CDR3 is TGTGCCAGCTCACCACTGGAATCCGGGACATCTCGTTTGGACGAGCAGTACTTC. As protein: CASSPLESGTSRLDEQYF.

The chain recombines TRBV19 with TRBJ2-5, with 9 bases that match TRBD2. The CDR3 is 16 residues long. Losses at the gene ends were 0 bases for V and 1 base for J; bases not matched to a gene: 3. Looked up from germline, CDR1 is LNHDA and CDR2 is SQIVND (reference sequence). CDR3 residues: CASSIDGAGGQETQYF. The CDR3 DNA reads TGTGCCAGTAGTATAGATGGAGCGGGAGGCCAAGAGACCCAGTACTTC.

V and J are TRBV20-1 and TRBJ2-1, with D perhaps TRBD1 (5 bases). Trimming left V 3 bases short and J 14 bases short, with 11 bases between. The CDR3 spans 10 residues. From germline, CDR1 is DFQATT and CDR2 SNEGSKA (reference sequence). In nucleotides, the CDR3 is TGCAGTGCTAGTAGGGGAAATGAGTTCTTC. Amino acids: CSASRGNEFF.

V usage is TRBV6-1 and J usage is TRBJ2-1, with 9 bases that match TRBD2. Germline V gene data show CDR1 as MNHNS and CDR2 as SASEGT. The CDR3 runs to 13 residues. J lost 7 bases, V lost 4 bases, and 2 bases had no gene match. The DNA of the CDR3 is TGTGCCAGCAGTGTAGCGGGAGTGAATGAGCAGTTCTTC. This translates into CASSVAGVNEQFF.

The rearrangement links TRBV11-2 to TRBJ2-7, with 8 bases fitting TRBD2. The V and J ends lost 4 bases and 3 bases, in that order; junction bases with no gene match: 11. The CDR3 has 16 amino acids. CDR1 SGHAT and CDR2 FQNNGV come from the germline V gene. DNA for the CDR3: TGTGCCAGCAGCTACCGTCCGGGACTAGGAAACTACGAGCAGTACTTC. The encoded protein is CASSYRPGLGNYEQYF.

The V and J genes are TRBV7-9 and TRBJ2-2; 8 nucleotides agree with TRBD2. Germline V gene sequence: CDR1 SEHNR, CDR2 FQNEAQ (reference sequence). The CDR3 totals 15 residues. With V trimmed by 6 bases and J by 4 bases, 7 bases remained unmatched. DNA of the CDR3: TGTGCCAGCAGTCCCCTGCGGGAGGTCACCGGGGAGCTGTTTTTT. This translates into CASSPLREVTGELFF.

V and J are TRBV10-3 and TRBJ2-5; D ambiguous. Trimming pared 4 bases from V and 1 base from J, leaving 10 bases between. Germline CDR1 is ENHRY and CDR2 is SYGVKD. CDR3 length equals 14 residues. The CDR3 region has the DNA TGTGCCATCAGTGCAAACAGCCTCCAAGAGACCCAGTACTTC. Protein product: CAISANSLQETQYF.

The V call is TRBV30, the J call TRBJ1-1, with 10 bases fitting TRBD1. This CDR3 is 14 amino acids long. Unmatched junction bases numbered 7, after V lost 5 bases and J lost 4 bases. The V gene's germline CDR1 is GTSNPN and CDR2 SVGIG (reference sequence). In DNA form, the CDR3 reads TGTGCCTGGGAGACAGGGGGCTGGGGCACTGAAGCTTTCTTT. Its protein is CAWETGGWGTEAFF.

This CDR3 reads CASSPGLDRGEQFF. CDR3 DNA sequence: TGTGCCAGCTCACCGGGGCTCGACAGAGGGGAGCAGTTCTTC. The rearrangement links TRBV18 to TRBJ2-1, with D perhaps assigned TRBD1 or TRBD2 (5 bases each). Germline CDR1 reads KGHSH; CDR2 reads LQKENI. The V gene lost 3 bases and the J gene lost 10 bases, with 16 bases spanning the gap. The CDR3 contains 14 residues.

Comments on this clone: Within the sample, other DNA sequences also encode this same CDR3. The chain has TRBV7-7 and TRBJ2-5; 10 bases are shared with TRBD1. The germline V gene encodes CDR1 SSHAT and CDR2 FNYEAQ (reference sequence). This CDR3 region has 13 residues. V lost 3 bases to trimming and J lost 5 bases; unmatched junction nucleotides: 0. The CDR3 is CASSLGQGETQYF. The CDR3 nucleotides read TGTGCCAGCAGCTTGGGACAGGGGGAGACCCAGTACTTC.

Of note for this clone: Other DNA sequences from this sample encode an identical CDR3 as well. The chain joins TRBV7-3 to TRBJ2-3, with D tentatively TRBD2 (6 bases). Germline V CDR1 and CDR2: SGHTA, FQGTGA. V lost 5 bases and J lost 4, with 13 bases in between. The CDR3 sequence is 14 residues long. The CDR3 sequence is CASSLGGSPDTQYF. The CDR3 bases are TGTGCCAGCAGCCTCGGGGGTAGCCCAGATACGCAGTATTTT. Filled out from reference TRBV7-3 and TRBJ2-3, the complete variable domain reads GAGVSQTPSNKVTEKGKYVELRCDPISGHTALYWYRQSLGQGPEFLIYFQGTGAADDSGLPNDRFFAVRPEGSVSTLKIQRTERGDSAVYLCASSLGGSPDTQYFGPGTRLTVL.

This clone was recorded once. J is TRBJ2-7 and V is TRBV7-3; 7 positions match TRBD2. Per germline, CDR1 SGHTA and CDR2 FQGTGA. This CDR3 contains 15 residues. The V segment lost 2 bases and the J segment 5 bases; nucleotides outside the gene matches: 9. For the CDR3, the DNA is TGTGCCAGCAGCTTACCCCGACTAGCTGGGGACGAGCAGTACTTC. As protein: CASSLPRLAGDEQYF.

This clone was recorded once. The chain is built from TRBV18 and TRBJ2-3; 7 nucleotides align to TRBD2. In germline, CDR1 is KGHSH, CDR2 LQKENI. V shed 1 base, J shed 1 base, and the junction held 8 bases outside the gene matches. CDR3 length: 17 amino acids. Written as DNA, the CDR3 is TGTGCCAGCTCACCACGGTTGTGGGAGGGCCGCACAGATACGCAGTATTTT. It is translated as CASSPRLWEGRTDTQYF.

The chain joins TRBV2 to TRBJ2-2; the match to TRBD2 covers 11 bases. V lost 3 bases and J lost 6; bases outside the gene matches: 6. The CDR3 totals 16 residues. The germline V gene encodes CDR1 SNHLY and CDR2 FYNNEI. CDR3 coding DNA: TGTGCCAGCAGTGATACTAGCGGGAGTGGCGCCGGGGAGCTGTTTTTT. Encoded protein: CASSDTSGSGAGELFF.

This chain connects TRBV29-1 to TRBJ2-7; D gene ambiguous. With 4 bases removed from V and 2 bases from J, the gap between germline ends came to 12 bases. Per germline, CDR1 SQVTM and CDR2 ANQGSEA. The CDR3 extends over 13 amino acids. The CDR3: CSVGANPPYEQYF. The CDR3 nucleotides read TGCAGCGTTGGAGCCAACCCCCCCTACGAGCAGTACTTC.

The gene calls are TRBV4-1 and TRBJ2-1, with TRBD2 matching over 14 bases. Germline V CDR1 and CDR2: MGHRA, YSYEKL. The junction had 3 bases not matched to a gene; V was cut back by 1 base and J by 1 base. This CDR3 spans 18 amino acids. The CDR3 DNA follows: TGCGCCAGCAGCCAAGGACTAGCGGGAGGGCCATCCTACAATGAGCAGTTCTTC. This codes for CASSQGLAGGPSYNEQFF.

The gene calls are TRBV7-9 and TRBJ2-1; 14 bases are a match to TRBD2. The V gene's germline CDR1 is SEHNR and CDR2 FQNEAQ (reference sequence). V lost 4 bases to trimming and J lost 6 bases; unmatched junction nucleotides: 5. This CDR3 region has 16 residues. CDR3 DNA sequence: TGTGCCAGCAGCTCGGGACTAGCGGGAGCCCTCAATGAGCAGTTCTTC. This codes for CASSSGLAGALNEQFF.

This clone was observed a few times. The identical CDR3 is also encoded by other nucleotide sequences in the sample. The chain couples TRBV7-2 to TRBJ2-7, with 11 bases matching TRBD1. Germline CDR1 and CDR2: SGHTA and FQGNSA. The CDR3 totals 15 residues. V trimming: 4 bases; J trimming: 3 bases; junction bases outside the gene matches: 5. As DNA, the CDR3 is TGTGCCAGCAGCTGGACCGGGACAGGGGGCTACGAGCAGTACTTC. It encodes CASSWTGTGGYEQYF.

The CDR3 loop is CASSRDSGYGYTF. DNA for the CDR3: TGTGCCAGCAGCCGGGACAGTGGGTATGGCTACACCTTC. The chain links TRBV6-4 to TRBJ1-2; TRBD1 agrees at 7 bases. CDR3 length: 13 residues. Looked up from germline, CDR1 is MRHNA and CDR2 is SNTAGT. Germline trimming cut 6 bases from V and 5 bases from J; bases unmatched to any gene: 6.